This T cell receptor (beta chain) was retrieved from a study of T cells in Graves' hyperthyroidism and ophthalmopathy. Study conclusions and caveats: Appearing also in blood were most of the thyroid clonotypes expanded above 0.001.

Amplification of TCR beta CDR3 regions was performed using RNA transcripts as template. First-round RT-PCR targeting the TCR CDR3 was performed with the HTBI primer set. TCRdb processed the multiplex PCR reads anew with MiXCR; each CDR3 protein has one entry. There are roughly 500,000 distinct CDR3 sequences in the sample; 46% occur only once, and roughly 19% lies in the top ten. The CDR3 runs to 14 residues. Trimming took 5 bases from V and 0 from J, leaving 11 bases between them. Germline assignment: CDR1 SGHVS and CDR2 FNYEAQ. Turning to this clonotype: What it recognizes is unknown.

This rearrangement joins TRBV7-6 to TRBJ2-7; a possible D gene is TRBD1 (5 bases). This receptor was obtained from an adult woman with Graves' disease, either hyperthyroidism or ophthalmopathy (not recorded which). The sample was peripheral blood or thyroid tissue (not recorded which). The CDR3 reads CASSAATGSYEQYF. For the CDR3, the DNA is TGTGCCAGCAGCGCGGCAACAGGCTCCTACGAGCAGTACTTC.